This is a list of T cell receptor beta chains from one sample in a study of blood T cell repertoires in COVID-19. Libraries were prepared by immunoSEQ multiplex PCR; TCRdb keeps only in-frame clonotypes and omits some of them. The sample contains 99,000 or so clones, roughly 79% of which appear only once. The sequenced sample consisted of peripheral blood. These receptors came from an elderly man with acute or convalescent COVID-19. Both conserved end residues are part of each CDR3. The order of the fields is V gene, J gene, CDR3 length, D gene, clone size, CDR3 DNA, CDR3 protein. D genes are given only for firm matches. Rows may omit the clone size; those that give it use once, few, many or a size class.

TRBV20-1,TRBJ2-3,15,TRBD2,-,TGCAGTGCTAGTAGGGCTAGCGGCCCCACAGATACGCAGTATTTT,CSASRASGPTDTQYF
TRBV18,TRBJ2-2,14,-,-,TGTGCCAGCTCACCGGGAGGACGCACCGGGGAGCTGTTTTTT,CASSPGGRTGELFF
TRBV9,TRBJ2-3,16,TRBD1,-,TGTGCCAGCAGCCCCCGGACAGGGGGAATCACAGATACGCAGTATTTT,CASSPRTGGITDTQYF
TRBV28,TRBJ2-3,17,TRBD2,-,TGTGCCAGCAGGGACCCTACTAGCGCCCTGGGCACAGATACGCAGTATTTT,CASRDPTSALGTDTQYF
TRBV5-4,TRBJ1-2,12,-,-,TGTGCCAGCAGCCCCAACTCGCTAGGCTACACCTTC,CASSPNSLGYTF
TRBV15,TRBJ2-1,17,TRBD2,few,TGTGCCACCGGAAGAGGTCCGGGACTAGCGGCCTACAATGAGCAGTTCTTC,CATGRGPGLAAYNEQFF
TRBV6-5,TRBJ1-1,15,-,-,TGTGCCAGCAGTACTGCAGGGTCCATGAACACTGAAGCTTTCTTT,CASSTAGSMNTEAFF
TRBV7-2,TRBJ2-2,14,-,-,TGTGCCAGCAGCCATGACAGAAACACCGGGGAGCTGTTTTTT,CASSHDRNTGELFF
TRBV20-1,TRBJ1-6,13,TRBD1,-,TGCAGTGCTAGTAGGGACAGGGCCTCACCCCTCCACTTT,CSASRDRASPLHF
TRBV18,TRBJ1-6,15,TRBD1,-,TGTGCCAGCTCAGAAACCGGGACAGGGGCTTCACCCCTCCACTTT,CASSETGTGASPLHF
TRBV10-3,TRBJ2-1,10,-,few,TGTGCCGCTGGGGCGAATGAGCAGTTCTTC,CAAGANEQFF
TRBV7-9,TRBJ1-4,12,TRBD1,-,TGTGCCATCAGGGGGCTAGGTGAAAAACTGTTTTTT,CAIRGLGEKLFF
TRBV18,TRBJ1-5,16,-,-,TGTGCCAGCTCACCGGGCGAGGGAAGAAACGGCCAGCCCCAGCATTTT,CASSPGEGRNGQPQHF
TRBV13,TRBJ1-6,14,TRBD1,few,TGTGCCAGCAGCCTCGGACAGGGGGAGTCACCCCTCCACTTT,CASSLGQGESPLHF
TRBV19,TRBJ1-1,13,-,-,TGTGCCAGTACCGCGACTGGGAACACTGAAGCTTTCTTT,CASTATGNTEAFF
TRBV18,TRBJ2-2,15,TRBD1,-,TGTGCCAGCTCACCACGGACAGGGGATACAGGGGAGCTGTTTTTT,CASSPRTGDTGELFF
TRBV7-9,TRBJ2-1,15,TRBD2,few,TGTGCCAGCAGCCCTCTAGCGGGGGCCTACAATGAGCAGTTCTTC,CASSPLAGAYNEQFF
TRBV9,TRBJ2-7,14,TRBD1,-,TGTGCCAGCAGTTCCGGGACAGGGACCTACGAGCAGTACTTC,CASSSGTGTYEQYF
TRBV18,TRBJ2-5,16,TRBD2,-,TGTGCCAGCTCACCTGCACTAGCGGGTTTTAAAGGGACCCAGTACTTC,CASSPALAGFKGTQYF
TRBV7-9,TRBJ2-5,15,TRBD2,once,TGTGCCAGCAGCGAATACGGGGGGAGCTTAGAGACCCAGTACTTC,CASSEYGGSLETQYF
TRBV4-1,TRBJ1-5,15,-,-,TGCGCCAGCAGCCAAGCTATACAGGGCGTCCAGCCCCAGCATTTT,CASSQAIQGVQPQHF
TRBV19,TRBJ2-1,14,TRBD1,-,TGTGCCAGTAGTAGGACAGGGGGGCTCAATGAGCAGTTCTTC,CASSRTGGLNEQFF
TRBV4-3,TRBJ2-3,15,-,-,TGCGCCAGCAGCCGAAGAACAGGGAGCACAGATACGCAGTATTTT,CASSRRTGSTDTQYF
TRBV5-6,TRBJ1-6,14,-,-,TGTGCCAGCAGCTCCGGACGGACAAATTCACCCCTCCACTTT,CASSSGRTNSPLHF
TRBV7-2,TRBJ2-1,16,TRBD1,-,TGTGCCAGCAGCTATGGGACAGGGGGCAGAAGGAATGAGCAGTTCTTC,CASSYGTGGRRNEQFF
TRBV5-1,TRBJ2-1,16,TRBD1,-,TGCGCCAGCAGCTCATCCGGGACAGGGACCTACAATGAGCAGTTCTTC,CASSSSGTGTYNEQFF
TRBV28,TRBJ1-5,14,-,-,TGTGCCAGCACCCAGGGAGGGGTGGGTCAGCCCCAGCATTTT,CASTQGGVGQPQHF
TRBV18,TRBJ2-1,20,TRBD2,-,TGTGCCAGCTCACCTCGCGGGACTAGCGGGGTAAGGAGCTCCTACAATGAGCAGTTCTTC,CASSPRGTSGVRSSYNEQFF
TRBV5-4,TRBJ2-2,18,TRBD2,-,TGTGCCAGCAGCTCACCGGGACTAGCGGGAGGGTACACCGGGGAGCTGTTTTTT,CASSSPGLAGGYTGELFF
TRBV4-1,TRBJ1-2,16,TRBD1,-,TGCGCCAGCAGTCGCGGCGAGGGGGCGACACTCAGCGGCTACACCTTC,CASSRGEGATLSGYTF
TRBV19,TRBJ1-6,14,TRBD1,-,TGTGCCAGTAAAGGCGGGACAGGGGTATCACCCCTCCACTTT,CASKGGTGVSPLHF
TRBV15,TRBJ1-4,14,-,-,TGTGCCACCAGCAGAGGGGGGGAAGGAGAAAAACTGTTTTTT,CATSRGGEGEKLFF
TRBV7-3,TRBJ2-5,13,-,once,TGTGCCAGCAGCTTAATGCTAGCGCAGACCCAGTACTTC,CASSLMLAQTQYF
TRBV28,TRBJ2-1,15,TRBD2,-,TGTGCCAGCAGGTCCCTAGCGGGAGCTTACAATGAGCAGTTCTTC,CASRSLAGAYNEQFF
TRBV10-3,TRBJ2-3,16,TRBD2,once,TGTGCCATCAGTGAGTTTACGGGAGGGTCAGCAGATACGCAGTATTTT,CAISEFTGGSADTQYF
TRBV27,TRBJ2-3,18,-,-,TGTGCCAGCAGTTTATCCCGAAGGTTACCGGGTGACACAGATACGCAGTATTTT,CASSLSRRLPGDTDTQYF
TRBV25-1,TRBJ1-1,16,TRBD1,-,TGTGCCAGCAGTGAATGGAAGGGGGCAATGAACACTGAAGCTTTCTTT,CASSEWKGAMNTEAFF
TRBV6-5,TRBJ1-6,14,TRBD1,-,TGTGCCACCAGGACAGGGGCGGCCAATTCACCCCTCCACTTT,CATRTGAANSPLHF
TRBV5-1,TRBJ2-3,15,TRBD2,-,TGCGCCAGCAGCTTGGCCCCGGGAGGGCCAGATACGCAGTATTTT,CASSLAPGGPDTQYF
TRBV6-5,TRBJ1-5,15,TRBD1,many,TGTGCCAGCAGTTTACAGGGGCTACGCAATCAGCCCCAGCATTTT,CASSLQGLRNQPQHF
TRBV20-1,TRBJ2-1,11,-,-,TGCAGTGCTCGGTCCTACAATGAGCAGTTCTTC,CSARSYNEQFF
TRBV29-1,TRBJ2-1,12,-,-,TGCAGCGTTGAGAGGTTCCAGGGTGAGCAGTTCTTC,CSVERFQGEQFF
TRBV10-3,TRBJ1-1,14,TRBD1,-,TGTGCCATCAGCACCGGGACAGGGGCTTATGAAGCTTTCTTT,CAISTGTGAYEAFF
TRBV7-9,TRBJ1-6,14,-,-,TGTGCCAGCAGCTTTTTGCAGGGGAATTCACCCCTCCACTTT,CASSFLQGNSPLHF
TRBV9,TRBJ1-4,15,-,-,TGTGCCAGCAGCGTAGGCGGGAATATGGCAGAAAAACTGTTTTTT,CASSVGGNMAEKLFF
TRBV2,TRBJ2-3,12,-,-,TGTGCCAGCAGTGGCAGGGGAGATACGCAGTATTTT,CASSGRGDTQYF